This T cell receptor (beta chain) was sequenced during a study of shared clonotypes between healthy human individuals. Clones were sequenced by immunoSEQ multiplex PCR, and TCRdb holds only the in-frame ones, with some missing. The data contain 850,000 to 1,100,000 clones, about 72% of them singletons. The sequence was obtained from a man aged 18 to 30 in good health. Some clones in this sample may be carry-over from other donors' samples. The sequenced material came from memory CD4+ T cells from PBMCs. Stated subset: CD45RA-negative fraction.

CDR3 DNA sequence: TGTGCCAGCAGCTTAGCGACCGGCACCGGGGAGCTGTTTTTT. Protein product: CASSLATGTGELFF. This chain links TRBV7-2 with TRBJ2-2; D remains ambiguous. V was clipped by 0 bases and J by 4 bases, with 6 bases between them. The CDR3 is 14 residues long. Per germline, CDR1 SGHTA and CDR2 FQGNSA.